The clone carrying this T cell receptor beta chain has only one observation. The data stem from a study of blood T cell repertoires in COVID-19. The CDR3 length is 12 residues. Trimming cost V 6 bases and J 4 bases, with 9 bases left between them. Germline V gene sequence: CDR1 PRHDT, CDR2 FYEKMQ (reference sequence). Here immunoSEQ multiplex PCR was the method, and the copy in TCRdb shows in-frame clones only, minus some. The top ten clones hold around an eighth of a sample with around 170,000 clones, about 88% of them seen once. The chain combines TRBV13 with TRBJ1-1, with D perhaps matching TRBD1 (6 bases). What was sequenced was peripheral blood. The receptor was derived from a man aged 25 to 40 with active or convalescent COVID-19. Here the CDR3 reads CASRRGSTEAFF. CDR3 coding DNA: TGTGCCAGCAGGAGGGGGAGCACTGAAGCTTTCTTT.